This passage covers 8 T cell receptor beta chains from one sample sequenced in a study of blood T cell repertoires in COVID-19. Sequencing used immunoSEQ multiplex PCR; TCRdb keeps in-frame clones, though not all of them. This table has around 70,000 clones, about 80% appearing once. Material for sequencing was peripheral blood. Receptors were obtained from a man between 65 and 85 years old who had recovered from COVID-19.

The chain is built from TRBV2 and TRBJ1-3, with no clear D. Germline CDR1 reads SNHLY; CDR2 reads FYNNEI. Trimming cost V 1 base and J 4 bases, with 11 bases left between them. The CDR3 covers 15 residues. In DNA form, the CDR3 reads TGTGCCAGCAGTGAAGGGATTGACTCCGGAAACACCATATATTTT. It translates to CASSEGIDSGNTIYF.

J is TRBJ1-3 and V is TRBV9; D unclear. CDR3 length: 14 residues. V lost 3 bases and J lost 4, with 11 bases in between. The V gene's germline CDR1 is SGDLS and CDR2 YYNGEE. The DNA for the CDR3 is TGTGCCAGCAGCGCTTTAGCGCCCGGAAACACCATATATTTT. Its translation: CASSALAPGNTIYF. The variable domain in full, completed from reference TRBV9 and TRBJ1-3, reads DSGVTQTPKHLITATGQRVTLRCSPRSGDLSVYWYQQSLDQGLQFLIQYYNGEERAKGNILERFSAQQFPDLHSELNLSSLELGDSALYFCASSALAPGNTIYFGEGSWLTVV.

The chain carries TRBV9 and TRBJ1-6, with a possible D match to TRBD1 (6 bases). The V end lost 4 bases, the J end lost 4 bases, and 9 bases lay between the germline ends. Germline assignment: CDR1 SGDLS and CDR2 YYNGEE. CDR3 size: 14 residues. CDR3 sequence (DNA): TGTGCCAGCAGCCGCGGACAGTATAATTCACCCCTCCACTTT. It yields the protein CASSRGQYNSPLHF.

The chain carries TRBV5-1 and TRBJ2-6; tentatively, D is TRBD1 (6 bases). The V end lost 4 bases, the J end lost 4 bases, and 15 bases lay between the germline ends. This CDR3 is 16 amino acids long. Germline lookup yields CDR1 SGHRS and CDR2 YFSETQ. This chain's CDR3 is CASSPTGLGGANVLTF. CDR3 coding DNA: TGCGCCAGCAGCCCAACAGGGTTGGGCGGGGCCAACGTCCTGACTTTC.

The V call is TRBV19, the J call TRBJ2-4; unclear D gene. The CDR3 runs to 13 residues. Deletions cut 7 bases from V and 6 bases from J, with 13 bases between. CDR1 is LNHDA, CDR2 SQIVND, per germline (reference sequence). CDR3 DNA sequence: TGTGCCAGTATCGATATAAGCTTAAACATTCAGTACTTC. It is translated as CASIDISLNIQYF.

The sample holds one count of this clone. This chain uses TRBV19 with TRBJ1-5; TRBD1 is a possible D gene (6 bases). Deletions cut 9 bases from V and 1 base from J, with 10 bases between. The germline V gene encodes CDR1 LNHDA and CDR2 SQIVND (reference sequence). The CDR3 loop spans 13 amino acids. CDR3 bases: TGTGCCAGCTCGGGACAAAGCAATCAGCCCCAGCATTTT. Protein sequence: CASSGQSNQPQHF. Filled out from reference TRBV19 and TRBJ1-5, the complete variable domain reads DGGITQSPKYLFRKEGQNVTLSCEQNLNHDAMYWYRQDPGQGLRLIYYSQIVNDFQKGDIAEGYSVSREKKESFPLTVTSAQKNPTAFYLCASSGQSNQPQHFGDGTRLSIL.

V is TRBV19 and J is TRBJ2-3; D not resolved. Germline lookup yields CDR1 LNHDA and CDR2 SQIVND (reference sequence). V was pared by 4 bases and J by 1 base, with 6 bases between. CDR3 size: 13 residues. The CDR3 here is CASSTTGTDTQYF. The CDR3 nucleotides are TGTGCCAGTAGTACCACAGGCACAGATACGCAGTATTTT.

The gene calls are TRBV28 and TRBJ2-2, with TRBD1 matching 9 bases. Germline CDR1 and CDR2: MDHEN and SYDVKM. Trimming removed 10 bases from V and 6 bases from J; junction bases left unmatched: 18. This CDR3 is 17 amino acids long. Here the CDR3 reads CATTVSPGQGIAGELFF. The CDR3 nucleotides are TGTGCCACCACAGTTTCCCCGGGACAGGGTATTGCCGGGGAGCTGTTTTTT.